Each of the 15 T cell receptor beta chains below was sequenced from the same sample in a study of T cells after yellow fever vaccination (dated by TCRdb to about 2019). Library prep was done by 5' RACE. Sequencer: Illumina HiSeq 2500. The raw public reads went through TCRdb reprocessing: fastp at Q25, MiXCR clone calling, in-frame beta chains kept. Records with the same CDR3 protein are collapsed into one entry carrying the most frequent genes and DNA. The table for this sample lists some 160,000 distinct CDR3 sequences; about 7% of them were counted only once. The top ten clonotypes cover 2.5% to 3% of the sample. Per the publication, the treatment or condition label means: live attenuated yellow fever vaccine strain. Here the sequenced sample was CD4+ T cells sorted from PBMCs, taken about 5 days after the first yellow fever vaccination. The origin of the receptors is a man aged 18 to 29 who received the YFV17D yellow fever vaccine.

This clonotype was detected ten times or more. The rearrangement uses TRBV29-1 and TRBJ2-5; 9 bases match TRBD2. This CDR3 comprises 12 residues. The ends lost 6 bases at V and 3 bases at J; junction bases unmatched: 2. Germline CDR1 is SQVTM and CDR2 is ANQGSEA. The CDR3 loop reads CSVRLAEETQYF. The CDR3 bases are TGCAGCGTCAGACTAGCGGAAGAGACCCAGTACTTC. The full variable domain, in which reference TRBV29-1 and TRBJ2-5 provide the parts outside the CDR3, is SAVISQKPSRDICQRGTSLTIQCQVDSQVTMMFWYRQQPGQSLTLIATANQGSEATYESGFVIDKFPISRPNLTFSTLTVSNMSPEDSSIYLCSVRLAEETQYFGPGTRLLVL.

This clonotype turned up a few times. This chain connects TRBV5-1 to TRBJ2-7, with TRBD2 matching 15 bases. The CDR3 loop spans 16 amino acids. Germline V gene data show CDR1 as SGHRS and CDR2 as YFSETQ. V gave up 3 bases and J gave up 5 bases; unmatched junction bases: 6. CDR3 DNA sequence: TGCGCCAGCAGCTCCGGGACTAGCGGGGGGTATGACGAGCAGTACTTC. The encoded protein is CASSSGTSGGYDEQYF.

CDR3 nucleotides: TGTGCCAGCAGAGGTCCGGGGACTAATGAGCAGTTCTTC. Protein product: CASRGPGTNEQFF. The V gene is TRBV6-5, the J gene TRBJ2-1; TRBD2 is a possible D gene (6 bases). This CDR3 has 13 amino acids. Germline lookup yields CDR1 MNHEY and CDR2 SVGAGI. Trimming cost V 6 bases and J 7 bases, with 13 bases left between them.

The sample holds many counts of this clonotype. The genes are TRBV4-3 and TRBJ2-3; D possibly corresponds to TRBD2 (6 bases). CDR3 size: 15 residues. Germline V gene sequence: CDR1 LGHNA, CDR2 YSLEER. With 6 bases removed from V and 3 bases from J, the gap between germline ends came to 16 bases. The CDR3 protein is CASRLGGASTDTQYF. The CDR3 DNA sequence: TGCGCCAGCAGACTGGGCGGGGCGAGTACAGATACGCAGTATTTT.

CDR3 protein: CASRPTGTETSPLHF. In nucleotides, the CDR3 is TGCGCCAGCAGACCAACCGGGACAGAAACTTCACCCCTCCACTTT. The rearrangement links TRBV5-1 to TRBJ1-6, with 7 bases matching TRBD1. Germline V CDR1 and CDR2: SGHRS, YFSETQ. V lost 5 bases, J lost 9 bases, and 11 bases stayed unmatched. This CDR3 is built from 15 residues.

This clonotype was seen ten or more times. The chain carries TRBV10-3 and TRBJ2-2; the D gene could be TRBD1 or TRBD2 (5 bases each). Germline V lookup: CDR1 ENHRY, CDR2 SYGVKD. V was clipped by 2 bases and J by 2 bases, with 15 bases between them. The CDR3 contains 17 residues. In DNA form, the CDR3 reads TGTGCCATCAGTGAGCTCCCGACGGGACCCAACACCGGGGAGCTGTTTTTT. It translates to CAISELPTGPNTGELFF.

CDR3 sequence (DNA): TGTGCCAGCAGCCCCGTCGGACAGTACGAGCAGTACTTC. Its protein is CASSPVGQYEQYF. V usage is TRBV7-9 and J usage is TRBJ2-7; D may be TRBD1 (6 bases). CDR3 size: 13 residues. Trimming shortened V by 5 bases and J by 4 bases, and 12 bases separated the two germline ends. The germline V gene encodes CDR1 SEHNR and CDR2 FQNEAQ (reference sequence). The full variable domain, its missing parts supplied by reference TRBV7-9 and TRBJ2-7, is DTGVSQNPRHKITKRGQNVTFRCDPISEHNRLYWYRQTLGQGPEFLTYFQNEAQLEKSRLLSDRFSAERPKGSFSTLEIQRTEQGDSAMYLCASSPVGQYEQYFGPGTRLTVT.

This clonotype was recorded a few times. J is TRBJ2-6 and V is TRBV19, with TRBD1 as a possible D gene (6 bases). Germline V CDR1 and CDR2: LNHDA, SQIVND (reference sequence). Between the trimmed V and J ends, which lost 5 bases and 0 bases, there was a span of 17 bases. The length of the CDR3 is 18 residues. The CDR3 protein is CASSVLQGRGSGANVLTF. The CDR3 nucleotides are TGTGCCAGTAGTGTTTTACAGGGACGGGGCTCTGGGGCCAACGTCCTGACTTTC.

The chain couples TRBV12-3 or TRBV12-4 to TRBJ1-2; D not certain. This CDR3 is built from 14 residues. Trimming shortened V by 0 bases and J by 8 bases, and 13 bases separated the two germline ends. CDR3 nucleotide sequence: TGTGCCAGCAGTTTAGCTGACCCTGAGTCGGGCTACACCTTC. Protein: CASSLADPESGYTF.

This clonotype was seen repeatedly, ten times or more. The chain has TRBV10-3 and TRBJ2-3, with TRBD2 identical over 9 bases. The ends lost 6 bases at V and 1 base at J; junction bases unmatched: 2. Per the germline V gene, CDR1 is ENHRY and CDR2 is SYGVKD. The CDR3 contains 14 residues. CDR3 in amino acids: CAIRASGGTDTQYF. The CDR3 DNA sequence: TGTGCCATCAGGGCTAGCGGGGGCACAGATACGCAGTATTTT.

This clonotype was seen at least ten times. The V call is TRBV5-1, the J call TRBJ2-1, with TRBD1 identical over 7 bases. This CDR3 has 17 residues. Unmatched junction bases numbered 8, after V lost 0 bases and J lost 2 bases. In germline, CDR1 is SGHRS, CDR2 YFSETQ. CDR3 in amino acids: CASSLESGQGAYNEQFF. The CDR3 DNA sequence: TGCGCCAGCAGCTTGGAATCCGGCCAGGGGGCCTACAATGAGCAGTTCTTC.

Concerning this clonotype: A read error may be the cause here, since a much bigger clone is one base away. The rearrangement joins TRBV12-3 or TRBV12-4 to TRBJ1-5; D is perhaps TRBD1 (5 bases). The CDR3 covers 14 residues. V lost 6 bases, J lost 7 bases, and 16 bases lay in between. The CDR3 reads CASSSRDFKQPQHF. The CDR3 nucleotides are TGTGCCAGCAGCAGCCGGGACTTCAAACAGCCCCAGCATTTT.

This clonotype was seen a handful of times. The V gene is TRBV5-6, the J gene TRBJ2-4; D perhaps matches TRBD1 (5 bases). Germline V CDR1 and CDR2: SGHDT, YYEEEE. The V and J ends lost 4 bases and 6 bases respectively, with 11 bases between them. This CDR3 region has 13 residues. For the CDR3, the DNA is TGTGCCAGCAGCGACAGTACCACAAACATTCAGTACTTC. Translating it yields CASSDSTTNIQYF.

This clonotype appeared many times. V usage is TRBV5-6 and J usage is TRBJ2-3; 9 nucleotides agree with TRBD1. CDR1 SGHDT and CDR2 YYEEEE come from the germline V gene. This CDR3 spans 16 amino acids. J was trimmed by 2 bases and V by 0 bases; bases with no gene match: 4. The DNA for the CDR3 is TGTGCCAGCAGCTTGGCGGGACAGGGCTACACAGATACGCAGTATTTT. Translated: CASSLAGQGYTDTQYF. Full variable domain (outside the CDR3, taken from reference TRBV5-6 and TRBJ2-3): DAGVTQSPTHLIKTRGQQVTLRCSPKSGHDTVSWYQQALGQGPQFIFQYYEEEERQRGNFPDRFSGHQFPNYSSELNVNALLLGDSALYLCASSLAGQGYTDTQYFGPGTRLTVL.

J is TRBJ1-2 and V is TRBV7-2; no clear D. Trimming shortened V by 2 bases and J by 7 bases, and 14 bases separated the two germline ends. The CDR3 runs to 14 residues. Germline V CDR1 and CDR2: SGHTA, FQGNSA. CDR3 nucleotide sequence: TGTGCCAGCAGCTTAAGGACGACTCAGTCTGGCTACACCTTC. Protein: CASSLRTTQSGYTF.